This section outlines one T cell receptor beta chain sequence together with its context. These data originate in a study of blood T cell repertoires in COVID-19. About the research overall: COVID-19 samples from acute and convalescent phases originated in the United States, Italy and Spain. PBMCs, B-cell-depleted T cells, or T cells were the source of the cDNA or gDNA that made up the material.

Enrollment of patients from Seattle took place during active infection, with longitudinal follow-up. In the original analysis: Amplification of reference gene primers was used by the study to estimate nucleated cell counts. Sequenced by immunoSEQ multiplex PCR; TCRdb stores in-frame clones only, minus some. The V and J calls and the clone size are those of that table, but D and trimming were determined from the DNA. This table holds roughly 88,000 clones, roughly 85% found once. The CDR3 is made up of 16 amino acids. V lost 4 bases to trimming and J lost 4 bases; unmatched junction nucleotides: 11. Germline assignment: CDR1 MGHDK and CDR2 SYGVNS.

The sequenced sample consisted of peripheral blood. The V gene is TRBV25-1, the J gene TRBJ1-2; 8 bases map to TRBD1. The receptor was isolated from a woman aged 60-70 years with COVID-19, enrolled during active disease. The CDR3 reads CASSVGTGREIYGYTF. The CDR3 region has the DNA TGTGCCAGCAGTGTGGGGACAGGAAGAGAGATCTATGGCTACACCTTC.